Listed below are T cell receptor beta chains from one sample, sequenced in a study of shared clonotypes between healthy human individuals. Only in-frame clones appear in the TCRdb table, and some are missing; sequencing was by immunoSEQ multiplex PCR. This sample has about half a million clones, with around 77% found just once. Sequenced material: PBMCs. The source is a woman aged 40 to 50 in good health. Some clones in this sample may be carry-over from other donors' samples. CDR3s include the opening cysteine and the closing phenylalanine or tryptophan. The order of the fields is V gene, J gene, CDR3 protein.

TRBV19,TRBJ1-2,CASSIPGDYGYTF
TRBV28,TRBJ1-2,CASSSRLLGYTF
TRBV7-2,TRBJ2-1,CASSLVGFKNNEQFF
TRBV7-8,TRBJ2-4,CASSLLRASGRRGGAKNIQYF
TRBV9,TRBJ2-1,CASSRRTVVGYNEQFF
TRBV4-2,TRBJ2-7,CASSQSPDLPLEQYF
TRBV5-1,TRBJ2-1,CASSFSPGEQNEQFF
TRBV2,TRBJ1-5,CASRRDGGGNQPQHF
TRBV6-6,TRBJ2-2,CASSKIAGANTGELFF
TRBV5-4,TRBJ1-2,CASSRVGQTNYGYTF
TRBV6-5,TRBJ2-7,CASSRDTSYEQYF
TRBV11-3,TRBJ2-2,CASSPGLAGVGTGELFF
TRBV5-1,TRBJ2-7,CASSIGLAGASGEQYF
TRBV10-3,TRBJ2-7,CAITAGGPSSYEQYF
TRBV6-1,TRBJ1-5,CASSEGRSNQPQHF
TRBV7-8,TRBJ2-7,CASSLGPLPYEQYF
TRBV28,TRBJ1-4,CASSGSGRVEEKLFF
TRBV7-2,TRBJ2-5,CASSKGLAEETQYF
TRBV28,TRBJ2-4,CASSPGTSVNIQYF
TRBV30,TRBJ1-1,CAWGYRVSEAFF
TRBV28,TRBJ2-2,CASSFRTGRLSF
TRBV19,TRBJ2-1,CASQTGGGNEQFF
TRBV7-3,TRBJ2-3,CASSLGQGATDTQYF
TRBV19,TRBJ2-3,CASSNGLPSTDTQYF
TRBV28,TRBJ2-6,CASSRQGAGANVLTF
TRBV7-3,TRBJ2-1,CASSLIGGSYNEQFF
TRBV27,TRBJ2-1,CASTGTGNEQFF
TRBV28,TRBJ2-7,CASSPRTSFYEQYF
TRBV9,TRBJ1-4,CASSGRGVGNEKLFF
TRBV11-3,TRBJ2-7,CASSLGTGTINSYEQYF
TRBV28,TRBJ1-4,CASRTTAGELFF
TRBV28,TRBJ2-2,CASSLSPRLAGVTGELFF
TRBV2,TRBJ1-4,CASSVGQINEKLFF
TRBV4-1,TRBJ1-1,CASRMGTVGTEAFF
TRBV2,TRBJ2-6,CASSPDISGANVLTF
TRBV10-3,TRBJ2-7,CAISEGQLDEQYF
TRBV6-1,TRBJ1-5,CASRLDRGGQPQHF
TRBV25-1,TRBJ1-1,CASTGTTNMNTEAFF
TRBV11-2,TRBJ2-3,CASSLQWTSGYHTDTQYF
TRBV29-1,TRBJ1-4,CSVSGGQGSGTNEKLFF
TRBV7-9,TRBJ2-1,CASSLQRRNEQFF
TRBV6-4,TRBJ2-1,CASSSTSGGYNEQFF
TRBV2,TRBJ2-1,CASTSGRASEGFF
TRBV6-5,TRBJ1-2,CASSASVDGGYGYTF
TRBV27,TRBJ1-5,CASSLLWGRNQPQHF
TRBV27,TRBJ2-5,CASSLSIDYVEEETQYF
TRBV7-6,TRBJ2-7,CASSLVGASTYEQYF
TRBV4-2,TRBJ2-3,CASSFWGGSPDTQYF
TRBV25-1,TRBJ1-6,CASSDHMGRYNSPLHF
TRBV15,TRBJ2-1,CATGGLNEQFF
TRBV4-1,TRBJ2-4,CASSQDPERGFQYF
TRBV28,TRBJ2-7,CASSLHLRLDRDLHEQYF
TRBV5-5,TRBJ2-4,CASSPYGAYSDIQYF
TRBV20-1,TRBJ1-1,CSARGLTEAFF